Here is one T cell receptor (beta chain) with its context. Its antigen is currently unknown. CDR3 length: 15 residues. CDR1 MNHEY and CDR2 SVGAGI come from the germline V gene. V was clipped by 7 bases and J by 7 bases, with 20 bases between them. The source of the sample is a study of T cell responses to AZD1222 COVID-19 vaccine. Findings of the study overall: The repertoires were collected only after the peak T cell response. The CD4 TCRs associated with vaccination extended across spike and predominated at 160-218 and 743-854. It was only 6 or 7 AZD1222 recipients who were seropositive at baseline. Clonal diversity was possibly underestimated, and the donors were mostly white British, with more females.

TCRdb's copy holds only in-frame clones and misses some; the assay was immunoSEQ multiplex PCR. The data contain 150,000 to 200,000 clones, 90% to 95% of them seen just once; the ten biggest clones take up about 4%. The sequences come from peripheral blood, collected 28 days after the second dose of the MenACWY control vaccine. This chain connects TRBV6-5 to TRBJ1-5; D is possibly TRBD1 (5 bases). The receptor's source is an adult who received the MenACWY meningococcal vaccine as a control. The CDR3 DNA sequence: TGTGCCAGCACCTTGGGCGCTGGGGCCTGGCAGCCCCAGCATTTT. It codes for CASTLGAGAWQPQHF.